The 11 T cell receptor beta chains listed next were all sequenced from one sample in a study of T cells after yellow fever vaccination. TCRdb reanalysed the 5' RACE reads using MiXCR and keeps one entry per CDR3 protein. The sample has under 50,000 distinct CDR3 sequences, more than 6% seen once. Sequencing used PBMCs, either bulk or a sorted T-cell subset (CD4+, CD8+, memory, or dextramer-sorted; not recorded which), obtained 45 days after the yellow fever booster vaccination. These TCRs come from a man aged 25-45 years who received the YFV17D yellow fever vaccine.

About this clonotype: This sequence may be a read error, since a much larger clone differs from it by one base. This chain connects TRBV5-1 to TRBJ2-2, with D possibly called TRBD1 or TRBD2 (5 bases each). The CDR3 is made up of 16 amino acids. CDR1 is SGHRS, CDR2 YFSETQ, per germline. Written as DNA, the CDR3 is TGCGTCAGCAGGGTGGGCGGGCGAGCGAACACCGGGGAGCTGTTTTTT. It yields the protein CVSRVGGRANTGELFF.

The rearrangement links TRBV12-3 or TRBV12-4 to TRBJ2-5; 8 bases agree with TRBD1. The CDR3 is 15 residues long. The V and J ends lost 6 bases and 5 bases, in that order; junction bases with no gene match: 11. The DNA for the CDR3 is TGTGCCAGCAGCCCTACGACAGGGGCGGTGGAGACCCAGTACTTC. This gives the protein CASSPTTGAVETQYF.

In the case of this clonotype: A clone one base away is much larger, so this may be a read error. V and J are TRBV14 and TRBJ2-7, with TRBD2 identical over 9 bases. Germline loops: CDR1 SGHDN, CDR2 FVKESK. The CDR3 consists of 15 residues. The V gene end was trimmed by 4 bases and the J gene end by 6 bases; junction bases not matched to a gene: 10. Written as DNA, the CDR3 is TGTGCCAGCAGCCCGAGACCAGCGGGAGGAATCGAGCAGTACTTC. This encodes CASSPRPAGGIEQYF.

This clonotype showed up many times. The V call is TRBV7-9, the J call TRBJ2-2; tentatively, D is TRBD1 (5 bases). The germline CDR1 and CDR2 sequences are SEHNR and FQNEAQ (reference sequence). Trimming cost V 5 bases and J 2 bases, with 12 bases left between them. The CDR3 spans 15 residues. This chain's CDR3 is CASSTQTANTGELFF. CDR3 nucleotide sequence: TGTGCCAGCAGCACCCAGACAGCTAACACCGGGGAGCTGTTTTTT.

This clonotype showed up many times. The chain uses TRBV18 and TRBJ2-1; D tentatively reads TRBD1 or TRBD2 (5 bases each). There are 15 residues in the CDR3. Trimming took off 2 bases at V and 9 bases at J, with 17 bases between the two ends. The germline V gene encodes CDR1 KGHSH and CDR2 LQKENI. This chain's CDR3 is CASSPSGQGIGEQFF. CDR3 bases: TGTGCCAGCTCACCATCGGGGCAGGGAATTGGTGAGCAGTTCTTC.

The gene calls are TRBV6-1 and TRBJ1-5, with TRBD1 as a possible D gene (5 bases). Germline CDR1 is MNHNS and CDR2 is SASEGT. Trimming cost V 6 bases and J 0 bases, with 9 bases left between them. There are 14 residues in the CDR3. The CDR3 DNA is TGTGCCAGCAGACTAGACAGTAGCAATCAGCCCCAGCATTTT. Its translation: CASRLDSSNQPQHF.

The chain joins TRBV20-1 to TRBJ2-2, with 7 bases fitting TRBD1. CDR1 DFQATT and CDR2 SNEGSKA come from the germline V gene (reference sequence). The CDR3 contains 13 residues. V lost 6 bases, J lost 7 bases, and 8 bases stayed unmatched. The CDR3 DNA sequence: TGCAGTGCCCCCAAAACAGGGGTCGGGGAGCTGTTTTTT. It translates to CSAPKTGVGELFF.

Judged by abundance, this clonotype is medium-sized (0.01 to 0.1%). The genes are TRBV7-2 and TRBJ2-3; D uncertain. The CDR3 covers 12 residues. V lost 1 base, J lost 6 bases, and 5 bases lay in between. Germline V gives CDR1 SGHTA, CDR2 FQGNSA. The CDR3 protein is CASSLVRDTQYF. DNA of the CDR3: TGTGCCAGCAGCTTAGTCCGGGATACGCAGTATTTT.

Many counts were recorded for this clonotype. This CDR3 is CASKGQSTDTQYF. CDR3 in DNA: TGTGCCAGTAAAGGACAAAGCACAGATACGCAGTATTTT. The rearrangement joins TRBV19 to TRBJ2-3, with D possibly being TRBD1 (5 bases). V lost 7 bases to trimming and J lost 0 bases, with 8 bases between them. CDR3 length equals 13 residues. CDR1 is LNHDA, CDR2 SQIVND, per germline (reference sequence).

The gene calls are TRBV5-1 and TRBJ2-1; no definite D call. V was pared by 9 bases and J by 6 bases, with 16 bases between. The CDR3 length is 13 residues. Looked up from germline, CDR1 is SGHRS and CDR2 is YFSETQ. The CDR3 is CATQRSVINEQFF. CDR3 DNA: TGCGCCACACAACGGTCAGTGATCAATGAGCAGTTCTTC.

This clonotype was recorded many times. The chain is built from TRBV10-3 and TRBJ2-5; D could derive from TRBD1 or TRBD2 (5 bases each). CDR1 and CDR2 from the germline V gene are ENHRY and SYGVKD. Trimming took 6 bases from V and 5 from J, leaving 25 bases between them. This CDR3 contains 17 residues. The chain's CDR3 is CAISTAAASRGSETQYF. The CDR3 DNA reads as TGTGCCATCAGCACGGCGGCGGCCTCGAGGGGCTCCGAGACCCAGTACTTC.